The 21 T cell receptor beta chains presented below share a single source sample, sequenced in a study of blood T cell repertoires in COVID-19. Libraries were prepared by immunoSEQ multiplex PCR; TCRdb keeps only in-frame clonotypes and omits some of them. The top ten clones hold roughly 7.3% of a sample with roughly 150,000 clones, around four fifths of them seen once. Sequencing input: PBMCs or T cells enriched from blood (not recorded which). These receptor sequences come from a woman aged 45-59 years who had recovered from COVID-19.

This sequence joins TRBV5-1 and TRBJ2-3, with 8 bases fitting TRBD1. The V gene end was trimmed by 3 bases and the J gene end by 2 bases; junction bases not matched to a gene: 5. CDR3 length: 15 residues. Germline V gene sequence: CDR1 SGHRS, CDR2 YFSETQ. CDR3 DNA sequence: TGCGCCAGCAGCTCACTGCAGGGGGCCACAGATACGCAGTATTTT. It yields the protein CASSSLQGATDTQYF.

The CDR3 sequence: CASSRDSGRSNTEAFF. In DNA form, the CDR3 reads TGTGCCAGCAGTCGGGACAGTGGGCGGTCGAACACTGAAGCTTTCTTT. The chain has TRBV6-4 and TRBJ1-1; 7 bases agree with TRBD1. The CDR3 spans 16 residues. CDR1 MRHNA and CDR2 SNTAGT come from the germline V gene. V trimming: 5 bases; J trimming: 1 base; junction bases outside the gene matches: 10.

The genes are TRBV27 and TRBJ2-6; 10 bases line up with TRBD2. V lost 6 bases and J lost 2; bases outside the gene matches: 10. Germline V gives CDR1 MNHEY, CDR2 SMNVEV (reference sequence). CDR3 length equals 18 residues. CDR3 loop: CASRRLAGLAPGANVLTF. For the CDR3, the DNA is TGTGCCAGCAGGCGACTAGCGGGCCTGGCACCTGGGGCCAACGTCCTGACTTTC.

This sequence joins TRBV12-5 and TRBJ1-2, with D perhaps matching TRBD1 (5 bases). CDR3 length: 13 amino acids. The germline V gene has CDR1 LGHNT and CDR2 FRNRAP. V shed 3 bases and J shed 8 bases, with 13 bases lying between them. The CDR3 nucleotides read TGTGCTAGTGGTTTTTCCAGGGCTAACGGCTACACCTTC. It codes for CASGFSRANGYTF.

CDR3 sequence reads: CATSDLNRANGYTF. As DNA, the CDR3 is TGTGCCACCAGTGATTTGAACAGGGCCAATGGCTACACCTTC. The V gene is TRBV24-1, the J gene TRBJ1-2, with D possibly matching TRBD1 (6 bases). CDR3 length: 14 amino acids. Trimming took 0 bases from V and 6 from J, leaving 10 bases between them. CDR1 and CDR2 (germline): KGHDR, SFDVKD.

The CDR3 DNA reads as TGTGCCAGCAGCTTAAATGCGATCGACGAGCAGTACTTC. It specifies CASSLNAIDEQYF. The chain carries TRBV11-1 and TRBJ2-7; no clear D gene. The ends were cut back, 2 bases at V and 5 bases at J, with 10 bases in the middle. This CDR3 region has 13 residues. The germline V gene has CDR1 SGHAT and CDR2 FQDESV (reference sequence).

This clone has more than one count but fewer than ten. The rearrangement uses TRBV15 and TRBJ1-6, with a weak D call TRBD1 (6 bases). The germline V gene has CDR1 LNHNV and CDR2 YYDKDF (reference sequence). Trimming left V 0 bases short and J 10 bases short, with 16 bases between. The CDR3 runs to 16 residues. This chain's CDR3 is CATSREGGRRASPLHF. The DNA for the CDR3 is TGTGCCACCAGCAGAGAGGGGGGGCGTAGAGCCTCACCCCTCCACTTT.

The rearrangement joins TRBV7-9 to TRBJ1-3; D is possibly TRBD1 (5 bases). The CDR3 runs 16 residues. The V end was cut by 4 bases, the J end by 0 bases, with 13 bases between. Germline loops: CDR1 SEHNR, CDR2 FQNEAQ (reference sequence). The CDR3, as DNA: TGTGCCAGCAGCTCCCGGGGGGGGAGCTCTGGAAACACCATATATTTT. This sequence encodes CASSSRGGSSGNTIYF.

The V gene is TRBV19, the J gene TRBJ2-1, with D possibly matching TRBD2 (6 bases). The CDR3 spans 14 residues. The V and J ends lost 5 bases and 4 bases respectively, with 12 bases between them. Germline CDR1 and CDR2: LNHDA and SQIVND (reference sequence). The CDR3: CASSYSGGYNEQFF. The CDR3 bases are TGTGCCAGTAGTTATAGCGGAGGATACAATGAGCAGTTCTTC.

The rearrangement uses TRBV5-5 and TRBJ2-2; TRBD2 matches at 7 bases. V shed 0 bases and J 7 bases; nucleotides not matched to a gene: 9. Per the germline V gene, CDR1 is SGHKS and CDR2 is YYEKEE (reference sequence). CDR3 length equals 16 residues. CDR3 residues: CASSLAGTRGFGELFF. CDR3 in DNA: TGTGCCAGCAGCTTGGCAGGGACGCGGGGGTTCGGGGAGCTGTTTTTT. The full variable domain, with the rest looked up from reference TRBV5-5 and TRBJ2-2, is DAGVTQSPTHLIKTRGQQVTLRCSPISGHKSVSWYQQVLGQGPQFIFQYYEKEERGRGNFPDRFSARQFPNYSSELNVNALLLGDSALYLCASSLAGTRGFGELFFGEGSRLTVL.

J is TRBJ1-4 and V is TRBV5-1; TRBD1 agrees at 7 bases. V shed 4 bases and J 7 bases; nucleotides not matched to a gene: 7. The CDR3 contains 14 residues. The germline V gene has CDR1 SGHRS and CDR2 YFSETQ. The CDR3 spells CASSEDRSGEKLFF. The CDR3, as DNA: TGCGCCAGCAGCGAGGACAGGAGTGGTGAAAAACTGTTTTTT.

This clone came up a few times. This sequence joins TRBV7-9 and TRBJ1-6; possible D gene TRBD1, 5 bases. The CDR3 length is 13 residues. Germline V gives CDR1 SEHNR, CDR2 FQNEAQ (reference sequence). Trimming shortened V by 2 bases and J by 11 bases, and 10 bases separated the two germline ends. This CDR3 is CASSLLGGTPLHF. The CDR3 DNA is TGTGCCAGCAGCTTACTCGGGGGTACACCCCTCCACTTT.

This clone was seen more than once but under ten times. The chain recombines TRBV7-8 with TRBJ1-1, with a tentative D call TRBD1 (6 bases). Trimming took 1 base from V and 8 from J, leaving 11 bases between them. The CDR3 spans 13 residues. Looked up from germline, CDR1 is SGHVS and CDR2 is FQNEAQ. CDR3 residues: CASSLVGALEAFF. CDR3 nucleotides: TGTGCCAGCAGCTTAGTGGGGGCGCTCGAAGCTTTCTTT.

This chain connects TRBV19 to TRBJ2-5; TRBD1 aligns across 8 bases. The ends lost 3 bases at V and 6 bases at J; junction bases unmatched: 15. Per germline, CDR1 LNHDA and CDR2 SQIVND (reference sequence). The CDR3 spans 17 residues. The DNA for the CDR3 is TGTGCCAGTAGTATGGGGGACAGGCCGCTCGGGAAGAAGACCCAGTACTTC. It is translated as CASSMGDRPLGKKTQYF.

The chain carries TRBV2 and TRBJ1-3; D is perhaps TRBD1 (6 bases). CDR3 length: 14 residues. The V and J ends lost 2 bases and 7 bases respectively, with 12 bases between them. The germline V gene encodes CDR1 SNHLY and CDR2 FYNNEI. The CDR3 here is CASSEQGNRNTIYF. For the CDR3, the DNA is TGTGCCAGCAGTGAACAGGGGAATAGGAACACCATATATTTT.

The CDR3 protein is CASSAQRVGGELFF. The CDR3 DNA reads as TGTGCCAGCAGCGCGCAGAGGGTCGGCGGGGAGCTGTTTTTT. The chain carries TRBV7-8 and TRBJ2-2; a possible D gene is TRBD2 (5 bases). The ends were cut back, 5 bases at V and 7 bases at J, with 14 bases in the middle. The V gene's germline CDR1 is SGHVS and CDR2 FQNEAQ. This CDR3 spans 14 amino acids.

This chain links TRBV6-5 with TRBJ1-2; TRBD1 aligns across 8 bases. The V and J ends lost 6 bases and 8 bases, in that order; junction bases with no gene match: 11. The CDR3 consists of 14 residues. Germline CDR1 is MNHEY and CDR2 is SVGAGI. For the CDR3, the DNA is TGTGCCAGCAGCAACAAACCGACAGGGGCGGGCTACACCTTC. Amino acid sequence: CASSNKPTGAGYTF.

The chain employs TRBV7-2 and TRBJ2-7, with 15 bases lining up with TRBD2. V gave up 5 bases and J gave up 6 bases; unmatched junction bases: 2. This CDR3 is 14 amino acids long. Germline V CDR1 and CDR2: SGHTA, FQGNSA. CDR3 protein: CASSPGLAGGEQYF. Here the CDR3 DNA reads TGTGCCAGCAGCCCGGGACTAGCGGGAGGCGAGCAGTACTTC.

The gene calls are TRBV9 and TRBJ1-2, with a possible D match to TRBD1 (5 bases). This CDR3 region has 14 residues. Germline loops: CDR1 SGDLS, CDR2 YYNGEE. Trimming took off 4 bases at V and 5 bases at J, with 15 bases between the two ends. Here the CDR3 DNA reads TGTGCCAGCAGCCCGCGGGAGACAGTTTATGGCTACACCTTC. Translated: CASSPRETVYGYTF.

There are a few counts of this clone. V and J are TRBV4-1 and TRBJ1-6; D is ambiguous. The length of the CDR3 is 15 residues. CDR1 is MGHRA, CDR2 YSYEKL, per germline. Between the trimmed V and J ends, which lost 0 bases and 9 bases, there was a span of 12 bases. CDR3 DNA: TGCGCCAGCAGCCAAGAACAAATAAGAGGTTCACCCCTCCACTTT. Translation: CASSQEQIRGSPLHF.

This clone is a singleton in its sample. The CDR3 spells CASSLNGAGFNEKLFF. The CDR3, as DNA: TGTGCCAGTAGTCTCAATGGAGCAGGGTTTAATGAAAAACTGTTTTTT. This rearrangement joins TRBV19 to TRBJ1-4, with a tentative D call TRBD1 (5 bases). Germline-derived CDR1 and CDR2 are LNHDA and SQIVND (reference sequence). CDR3 length: 16 residues. Trimming took 5 bases from V and 4 from J, leaving 17 bases between them.